These T cell receptor beta chains were read from a single sample in a study of T cell repertoires in cytomegalovirus infection. One entry per CDR3 protein, called by TCRdb with MiXCR from the reads. The data contain about 680,000 distinct CDR3 sequences, approximately 24% of them seen just once; the ten biggest clones take up approximately 8.2%. The specimen was CD8+ T cells from PBMCs. Receptors originate from a human donor in good health (CMV status not recorded). Some clones in this sample may be carry-over from other donors' samples. Both conserved end residues are part of each CDR3. D genes are given only for firm matches. Part of the rows lack a size; the others show once, few, many or a class for expanded clones.

V gene	clone size	J gene	D gene	CDR3 length	CDR3 protein	CDR3 DNA
TRBV10-3	many	TRBJ2-1	TRBD2	11	CAIGLAPEQFF	TGTGCCATTGGACTAGCGCCGGAGCAGTTCTTC
TRBV15	NA	TRBJ2-3	TRBD2	15	CATSPGAGDADTQYF	TGTGCCACCAGCCCCGGAGCGGGGGACGCAGATACGCAGTATTTT
TRBV5-8	few	TRBJ1-2	TRBD1	15	CASSYGQGADYGYTF	TGTGCCAGCAGCTATGGACAGGGGGCTGACTATGGCTACACCTTC
TRBV5-1	NA	TRBJ2-1	TRBD1	18	CASSPGTGPRSSYNEQFF	TGCGCCAGCAGCCCCGGGACAGGGCCCAGGAGCTCCTACAATGAGCAGTTCTTC
TRBV7-8	many	TRBJ1-1	NA	15	CASSHWEGLNTEAFF	TGTGCCAGCAGCCATTGGGAAGGGCTGAACACTGAAGCTTTCTTT
TRBV29-1	few	TRBJ2-7	NA	12	CSVEQGPYEQYF	TGCAGCGTTGAACAGGGCCCCTACGAGCAGTACTTC
TRBV7-9	many	TRBJ2-2	NA	15	CASSFDGALPGELFF	TGTGCCAGCAGCTTCGACGGGGCGCTTCCCGGGGAGCTGTTTTTT
TRBV7-3	many	TRBJ2-3	NA	14	CASSLSSLGDTQYF	TGTGCCAGCAGCTTAAGTTCCTTGGGGGATACGCAGTATTTT
TRBV6-5	NA	TRBJ2-1	TRBD1	16	CASSYWGQGVYNEQFF	TGTGCCAGCAGTTACTGGGGACAGGGGGTCTACAATGAGCAGTTCTTC
TRBV28	NA	TRBJ2-3	NA	16	CASSLKAGRLTDTQYF	TGTGCCAGCAGTTTGAAAGCGGGCCGCCTCACAGATACGCAGTATTTT
TRBV2	few	TRBJ2-7	TRBD1	16	CASKPGTGQGLGEQYF	TGTGCCAGCAAGCCGGGGACGGGACAGGGATTGGGTGAGCAGTACTTC
TRBV7-2	many	TRBJ1-5	NA	12	CASSPSIQPQHF	TGTGCCAGCAGCCCTTCCATTCAGCCCCAGCATTTT
TRBV28	NA	TRBJ2-3	NA	14	CASSRVVGTDTQYF	TGTGCCAGCAGCAGGGTCGTTGGCACAGATACGCAGTATTTT
TRBV7-6	few	TRBJ2-7	NA	14	CASSRETIFYEQYF	TGTGCCAGCAGCCGGGAGACTATCTTCTACGAGCAGTACTTC
TRBV5-6	few	TRBJ2-2	NA	17	CASSWTLVGTDTGELFF	TGTGCCAGCAGCTGGACCCTAGTGGGCACCGACACCGGGGAGCTGTTTTTT
TRBV11-2	many	TRBJ1-2	TRBD1	17	CASSPVGTGAPGYGYTF	TGTGCCAGCAGCCCAGTAGGGACAGGGGCGCCTGGCTATGGCTACACCTTC
TRBV20-1	NA	TRBJ2-1	NA	15	CSAAPWPSTGNEQFF	TGCAGTGCTGCCCCATGGCCCTCCACGGGAAATGAGCAGTTCTTC
TRBV4-1	few	TRBJ2-7	NA	15	CASSQEGARHYEQYF	TGCGCCAGCAGCCAAGAGGGAGCCAGACACTACGAGCAGTACTTC
TRBV7-8	many	TRBJ2-5	NA	15	CASSVTGGWQETQYF	TGTGCCAGCAGCGTAACGGGGGGCTGGCAAGAGACCCAGTACTTC
TRBV25-1	NA	TRBJ1-5	NA	14	CASSDPGRTQPQHF	TGTGCCAGCAGTGACCCCGGGCGGACTCAGCCCCAGCATTTT
TRBV6-5	many	TRBJ2-1	NA	13	CASSYSTTAEQFF	TGTGCCAGCAGTTACTCGACGACAGCAGAGCAGTTCTTC
TRBV28	few	TRBJ2-2	NA	17	CASSDPSGTSNTGELFF	TGTGCCAGCAGTGATCCCTCCGGGACTTCGAACACCGGGGAGCTGTTTTTT
TRBV20-1	few	TRBJ2-4	NA	14	CSAILRTLQNIQYF	TGCAGTGCTATTTTACGGACCCTCCAAAACATTCAGTACTTC
TRBV6-1	many	TRBJ1-1	NA	13	CASSDRSDTEAFF	TGTGCCAGCAGTGACAGGTCGGACACTGAAGCTTTCTTT
TRBV20-1	few	TRBJ2-3	TRBD1	13	CSGDRGRADTQYF	TGCAGTGGAGACAGGGGGAGGGCAGATACGCAGTATTTT
TRBV6-5	few	TRBJ2-5	NA	15	CASSYTQGSEETQYF	TGTGCCAGCAGTTACACCCAGGGTTCGGAGGAGACCCAGTACTTC
TRBV6-1	many	TRBJ2-1	NA	14	CASSDRSSYNEQFF	TGTGCCAGCAGTGACAGGAGCTCCTACAATGAGCAGTTCTTC
TRBV6-5	NA	TRBJ2-5	NA	15	CASSYSHRSQETQYF	TGTGCCAGCAGTTACTCTCATCGCAGCCAAGAGACCCAGTACTTC
TRBV27	NA	TRBJ2-5	NA	14	CASSLARRQETQYF	TGTGCCAGCAGCCTCGCGCGTAGGCAAGAGACCCAGTACTTC
TRBV7-6	NA	TRBJ2-7	NA	14	CASSGDPSSSEQYF	TGTGCCAGCAGCGGGGACCCTAGTTCATCCGAGCAGTACTTC
TRBV7-9	many	TRBJ2-1	NA	16	CASSLSGGAPNSEQFF	TGTGCCAGCAGCTTATCCGGCGGGGCGCCAAACAGTGAGCAGTTCTTC
TRBV20-1	NA	TRBJ1-2	NA	13	CSATPRGVGGYTF	TGCAGTGCTACCCCTAGGGGGGTAGGGGGCTACACCTTC
TRBV6-4	few	TRBJ2-1	NA	16	CASSVHTAGSYNEQFF	TGTGCCAGCAGTGTCCACACGGCAGGGTCCTACAATGAGCAGTTCTTC
TRBV7-8	many	TRBJ2-3	TRBD2	16	CASSFRGSGGRDTQYF	TGTGCCAGCAGCTTCCGGGGTAGCGGGGGGAGGGATACGCAGTATTTT
TRBV28	few	TRBJ1-1	TRBD1	13	CATLQGPRAEAFF	TGTGCCACCCTACAGGGGCCCAGGGCTGAAGCTTTCTTT
TRBV27	once	TRBJ2-4	NA	17	CASSGGTALLAKNIQYF	TGTGCCAGCAGTGGGGGAACAGCTCTACTAGCCAAAAACATTCAGTACTTC
TRBV7-6	many	TRBJ2-5	NA	13	CASSSGGLATQYF	TGTGCCAGCAGCTCGGGCGGCCTGGCGACCCAGTACTTC
TRBV7-9	few	TRBJ2-5	NA	11	CASSPTAVQYF	TGTGCCAGCAGCCCCACCGCGGTACAGTACTTC
TRBV7-9	many	TRBJ1-5	TRBD1	17	CASSTDRGSTRDQPQHF	TGTGCCAGCAGCACGGACAGGGGCAGTACAAGGGATCAGCCCCAGCATTTT
TRBV5-5	NA	TRBJ2-2	NA	16	CASSIRGPQTTGELFF	TGTGCCAGCAGCATACGCGGGCCCCAGACCACCGGGGAGCTGTTTTTT
TRBV27	NA	TRBJ2-3	NA	13	CASRALERDTQYF	TGTGCCAGCAGGGCCCTGGAGCGGGATACGCAGTATTTT
TRBV19	many	TRBJ2-1	NA	15	CASSMDGGSYNEQFF	TGTGCCAGTTCAATGGACGGGGGCTCCTACAATGAGCAGTTCTTC
TRBV7-3	many	TRBJ1-4	NA	14	CASSSGHNGEKLFF	TGTGCCAGCAGCTCCGGACATAACGGAGAAAAACTGTTTTTT
TRBV4-3	once	TRBJ2-5	NA	13	CASSHGGQETQYF	TGCGCCAGCAGCCATGGGGGCCAAGAGACCCAGTACTTC
TRBV4-3	NA	TRBJ1-5	NA	14	CASSQGLKDQPQHF	TGCGCCAGCAGCCAGGGTTTAAAGGATCAGCCCCAGCATTTT
TRBV7-3	many	TRBJ1-6	NA	15	CASSLQGVNNSPLHF	TGTGCCAGCAGTTTACAGGGTGTTAATAATTCACCCCTCCACTTT
TRBV20-1	NA	TRBJ2-4	TRBD2	14	CSARDRLAGYIQYF	TGCAGTGCTAGAGATAGGCTAGCGGGATACATTCAGTACTTC
TRBV28	NA	TRBJ2-7	NA	15	CASSLRASKGYEQYF	TGTGCCAGCAGTTTGCGGGCCAGTAAGGGGTACGAGCAGTACTTC